These T cell receptor beta chains were read from a single sample in a study of shared clonotypes between healthy human individuals. TCRdb's copy holds only in-frame clones and misses some; the assay was immunoSEQ multiplex PCR. The sample comprises over a million clones, around 78% of which are singletons, and 0.55% to 0.7% rests with the top ten. The sequenced sample was memory CD4+ T cells from PBMCs. These receptor sequences come from a man younger than 35 in good health. Some clones in this sample may be carry-over from other donors' samples. Each CDR3 is given with its conserved first and last residue. The order of the fields is CDR3 DNA, CDR3 protein, D gene, clone size, V gene, J gene. A D gene is named only where the DNA matches it firmly. Not every row has a clone size; where given, it reads once, few, many or a size class.

CDR3nt: TGTGCCATCAGTGAGAGGACAGGGGGCACTGAAGCTTTCTTT
CDR3aa: CAISERTGGTEAFF
d_gene: TRBD1
abundance: once
v_gene: TRBV10-3
j_gene: TRBJ1-1

CDR3nt: TGTGCCAGCTCACCTTACGCCGCAAATGAAAAACTGTTTTTT
CDR3aa: CASSPYAANEKLFF
d_gene: NA
abundance: NA
v_gene: TRBV18
j_gene: TRBJ1-4

CDR3nt: TGCGCCAGCACGAGGGGGGTTAACAATGAGCAGTTCTTC
CDR3aa: CASTRGVNNEQFF
d_gene: NA
abundance: NA
v_gene: TRBV5-1
j_gene: TRBJ2-1

CDR3nt: TGCGCCAGCAGCTTGGGCTTAACCATCTCAAAGGGGGAGACCCAGTACTTC
CDR3aa: CASSLGLTISKGETQYF
d_gene: NA
abundance: once
v_gene: TRBV5-1
j_gene: TRBJ2-5

CDR3nt: TGTGCCAGCAGCGTAGGGGGGTTCACCGGGGAGCTGTTTTTT
CDR3aa: CASSVGGFTGELFF
d_gene: NA
abundance: NA
v_gene: TRBV9
j_gene: TRBJ2-2

CDR3nt: TGTGCCAGCAGCTTATCGGGGAATGAGCAGTTCTTC
CDR3aa: CASSLSGNEQFF
d_gene: NA
abundance: NA
v_gene: TRBV7-3
j_gene: TRBJ2-1

CDR3nt: TGTGCCACCAGCGGCTTGGGGGCAGGTGGGAACTATGGCTACACCTTC
CDR3aa: CATSGLGAGGNYGYTF
d_gene: NA
abundance: once
v_gene: TRBV15
j_gene: TRBJ1-2

CDR3nt: TGTGCCAGCAGCCCCGACTACGGCTCCGAGCAGTACTTC
CDR3aa: CASSPDYGSEQYF
d_gene: NA
abundance: NA
v_gene: TRBV7-3
j_gene: TRBJ2-7

CDR3nt: TGCGCCAGCAGCGCGGGGGGCGTGTTGTACAATGAGCAGTTCTTC
CDR3aa: CASSAGGVLYNEQFF
d_gene: TRBD2
abundance: NA
v_gene: TRBV5-1
j_gene: TRBJ2-1

CDR3nt: TGTGCCAGCAGCACGAAATTCCCCGGGGAGCTGTTTTTT
CDR3aa: CASSTKFPGELFF
d_gene: NA
abundance: NA
v_gene: TRBV21-1
j_gene: TRBJ2-2

CDR3nt: TGTGCCAGCAGCCCCCGGGACAGGGGTGGCACTGAAGCTTTCTTT
CDR3aa: CASSPRDRGGTEAFF
d_gene: TRBD1
abundance: NA
v_gene: TRBV9
j_gene: TRBJ1-1

CDR3nt: TGTGCCAGCAGCCCCCGCGGGACCGGGGAGCTGTTTTTT
CDR3aa: CASSPRGTGELFF
d_gene: NA
abundance: NA
v_gene: TRBV7-2
j_gene: TRBJ2-2

CDR3nt: TGCGCCAGCAGCCAAGGAAGAGGCCACTCCTACAATGAGCAGTTCTTC
CDR3aa: CASSQGRGHSYNEQFF
d_gene: NA
abundance: NA
v_gene: TRBV5-1
j_gene: TRBJ2-1

CDR3nt: TGCGCCAGCAGCTTGCGGTCTGGGGGGTACAATGAGCAGTTCTTC
CDR3aa: CASSLRSGGYNEQFF
d_gene: NA
abundance: NA
v_gene: TRBV5-1
j_gene: TRBJ2-1

CDR3nt: TGTGCCAGCAGTAACACGGGAGTGGCGCGGGTCGGGGAGCTGTTTTTT
CDR3aa: CASSNTGVARVGELFF
d_gene: NA
abundance: NA
v_gene: TRBV27
j_gene: TRBJ2-2

CDR3nt: TGTGCCAGCAGCCTACTAACAGGGGCCGAGCAGTACTTC
CDR3aa: CASSLLTGAEQYF
d_gene: TRBD1
abundance: NA
v_gene: TRBV5-4
j_gene: TRBJ2-7

CDR3nt: TGTGCCAGCTCACTGGGACAGATGCCCATGAACACTGAAGCTTTCTTT
CDR3aa: CASSLGQMPMNTEAFF
d_gene: TRBD1
abundance: NA
v_gene: TRBV18
j_gene: TRBJ1-1

CDR3nt: TGTGCCAGCAGTCCCAGTCGTTACCATAGCAATCAGCCCCAGCATTTT
CDR3aa: CASSPSRYHSNQPQHF
d_gene: NA
abundance: NA
v_gene: TRBV27
j_gene: TRBJ1-5

CDR3nt: TGTGCCAGCAGCTTCGGACTAGCGGGTCCTCGGGGGTCCTACGAGCAGTACTTC
CDR3aa: CASSFGLAGPRGSYEQYF
d_gene: TRBD2
abundance: NA
v_gene: TRBV11-2
j_gene: TRBJ2-7

CDR3nt: TGTGCCAGCAGCCCAAGAGCACCCCAAGAGACCCAGTACTTC
CDR3aa: CASSPRAPQETQYF
d_gene: NA
abundance: NA
v_gene: TRBV7-8
j_gene: TRBJ2-5

CDR3nt: TGTGCCAGCAGCGGGGGTGCGCGGGTAGGAGGCTACACCTTC
CDR3aa: CASSGGARVGGYTF
d_gene: NA
abundance: NA
v_gene: TRBV7-2
j_gene: TRBJ1-2

CDR3nt: TGTGCCAGCAAAGCGAGCTCCTACGAGCAGTACTTC
CDR3aa: CASKASSYEQYF
d_gene: NA
abundance: NA
v_gene: TRBV2
j_gene: TRBJ2-7

CDR3nt: TGTGCCAGTAGTACCCGGGGGAGTGGCACCATATATTTT
CDR3aa: CASSTRGSGTIYF
d_gene: NA
abundance: NA
v_gene: TRBV19
j_gene: TRBJ1-3

CDR3nt: TGTGCCAGTAGTATACGTCTCATGAACACTGAAGCTTTCTTT
CDR3aa: CASSIRLMNTEAFF
d_gene: NA
abundance: NA
v_gene: TRBV19
j_gene: TRBJ1-1

CDR3nt: TGCAGTGCTAGCACAGATACGCAGTATTTT
CDR3aa: CSASTDTQYF
d_gene: NA
abundance: once
v_gene: TRBV20-1
j_gene: TRBJ2-3

CDR3nt: TGCGCCAGCAGCTTGGTTGGGGCCCAAACTGAAGCTTTCTTT
CDR3aa: CASSLVGAQTEAFF
d_gene: NA
abundance: NA
v_gene: TRBV5-1
j_gene: TRBJ1-1

CDR3nt: TGTGCCAGCAGCTACTATAATGAGCAGTTCTTC
CDR3aa: CASSYYNEQFF
d_gene: NA
abundance: NA
v_gene: TRBV27
j_gene: TRBJ2-1

CDR3nt: TGTGCCAGCAGCCCTGCGGGGGGCGTCTACGAGCAGTACTTC
CDR3aa: CASSPAGGVYEQYF
d_gene: TRBD2
abundance: many
v_gene: TRBV7-8
j_gene: TRBJ2-7

CDR3nt: TGTGCCAGCTCACCGGGACAGGGAAACACCATATATTTT
CDR3aa: CASSPGQGNTIYF
d_gene: TRBD1
abundance: NA
v_gene: TRBV18
j_gene: TRBJ1-3

CDR3nt: TGTGCCAGCAGTGCGGGGGAGGAGTATTCCCACGAGCAGTACTTC
CDR3aa: CASSAGEEYSHEQYF
d_gene: NA
abundance: NA
v_gene: TRBV2
j_gene: TRBJ2-7

CDR3nt: TGTGCCAGCAGCCCCGGGGGCAGGGTTGGAGGCGAGACCCAGTACTTC
CDR3aa: CASSPGGRVGGETQYF
d_gene: NA
abundance: NA
v_gene: TRBV28
j_gene: TRBJ2-5

CDR3nt: TGTGCCAGCAGCTTAGTTCAGGGATCCTCCTACAATGAGCAGTTCTTC
CDR3aa: CASSLVQGSSYNEQFF
d_gene: NA
abundance: once
v_gene: TRBV7-9
j_gene: TRBJ2-1

CDR3nt: TGTGCCAGTAGTATAAGTAGGACGGGGGCCAACGTCCTGACTTTC
CDR3aa: CASSISRTGANVLTF
d_gene: NA
abundance: NA
v_gene: TRBV19
j_gene: TRBJ2-6

CDR3nt: TGTGCCAGCAGCGTAGGCATACTCGCTACTGGGGGCTACAATGAGCAGTTCTTC
CDR3aa: CASSVGILATGGYNEQFF
d_gene: NA
abundance: NA
v_gene: TRBV9
j_gene: TRBJ2-1

CDR3nt: TGTGCCTGGGCCCACGGGGTGGCTGATTCGGAGACCCAGTACTTC
CDR3aa: CAWAHGVADSETQYF
d_gene: NA
abundance: NA
v_gene: TRBV30
j_gene: TRBJ2-5

CDR3nt: TGTGCCAGCAGACTCGGACAGACGAACACTGAAGCTTTCTTT
CDR3aa: CASRLGQTNTEAFF
d_gene: NA
abundance: NA
v_gene: TRBV7-3
j_gene: TRBJ1-1